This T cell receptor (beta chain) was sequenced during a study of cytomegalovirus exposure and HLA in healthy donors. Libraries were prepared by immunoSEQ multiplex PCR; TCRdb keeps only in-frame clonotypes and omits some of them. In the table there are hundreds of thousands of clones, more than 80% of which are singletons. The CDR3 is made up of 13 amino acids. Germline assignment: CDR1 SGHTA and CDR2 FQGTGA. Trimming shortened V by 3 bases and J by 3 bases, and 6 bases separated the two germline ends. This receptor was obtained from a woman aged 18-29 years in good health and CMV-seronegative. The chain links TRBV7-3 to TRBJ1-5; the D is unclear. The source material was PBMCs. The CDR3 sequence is CASSFRLNQPQHF. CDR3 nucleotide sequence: TGTGCCAGCAGCTTCAGACTCAATCAGCCCCAGCATTTT.